The entry below gives a single T cell receptor beta chain sequence along with its context. TCRdb's copy holds only in-frame clones and misses some; the assay was immunoSEQ multiplex PCR. Of some 250,000 clones in the sample, roughly 79% were seen once. The data are from a study of blood T cell repertoires in COVID-19. Study as a whole: PBMCs, B-cell-depleted T cells, or T cells provided the cDNA or gDNA that made up the material.

CDR1 is MDHEN and CDR2 is SYDVKM in the germline V gene. This CDR3 spans 13 amino acids. Trimming left V 4 bases short and J 10 bases short, with 11 bases between. This TCR was recovered from an elderly woman with COVID-19, enrolled during active disease. The sample was peripheral blood. The chain has TRBV28 and TRBJ1-6; D not resolved. In DNA, the CDR3 is TGTGCCAGCAGTTCTCCACCGGGGTCACCCCTCCACTTT. Translating it yields CASSSPPGSPLHF.